This paragraph covers one T cell receptor beta chain sequence. Its antigen is not yet known. No base qualities exist here, and no much larger clone lies one base off it. The CDR3 holds 15 amino acids from the cysteine to the phenylalanine. The retained sequence is limited to the CDR3, 45 bases, with the frame set at the first base. Based on the germline V gene, the CDR1 and CDR2 sequences are SQVTM and ANQGSEA. V and J are truncated by 5 bases and 0 bases respectively, leaving an intervening sequence of 13 bases. The entry originates in a study of beta chain features in type 1 diabetes (dated by TCRdb to between 2017 and 2018). For the wider study: No differences in mean age, gender distribution, total cell number or subset yield were found between patients and healthy donors. Regulatory and stem cell-like memory subsets were isolated from only 8 patients and roughly eight healthy donors, whereas naive and central memory subsets came from all 30 or so donors. A total of about 100 million sorted cells were examined across all samples, and RNA yield correlated strongly with the number of cells per subset. In the study, TCRB repertoires of sorted circulating CD4+ T cell subsets from recently diagnosed type 1 diabetes patients were compared with those of matched healthy donors.

The paper as a whole reports these results and caveats: Shorter templates might be favored by PCR, yet because patient and control samples were amplified and corrected together, any such skew would affect both groups equally. HLA sub-analyses involved small numbers of individuals, so any influence of HLA type on TCRB rearrangement remained unresolved. Because cDNA was sequenced instead of genomic DNA, highly expressing activated cells could be over-represented, though the groups showed no difference in activation or CD3 levels. In all four CD4+ subsets, TCRB CDR3 length was moderately but significantly shorter in type 1 diabetes patients. Naive, central memory and regulatory TCRB repertoires appeared to be more alike among patients than among healthy donors. Fewer insertions and more nucleotide deletions at VDJ recombination sites were observed in patients with type 1 diabetes, implying thymic rearrangement abnormalities.

Each donor gave one peripheral blood draw, averaging roughly 120 mL, which was collected into heparinised tubes. Using a panel that included CD45RO, CCR7, CD25, CD127, CD95 and CD27, naive, central memory, regulatory and stem cell-like memory CD4+ T cells were sorted on a BD FACSAria II. A purity above 98% was achieved for all sorted populations. PBMCs were isolated immediately by Lymphoprep density gradient centrifugation and stained directly without culture. So that batch effects would be minimized, each experiment stained and sorted samples in pairs, pairing one healthy donor with one patient. The entire amount of isolated RNA was reverse transcribed using the High Capacity cDNA Reverse Transcription Kit, so the sequenced TCRB transcripts were expressed ones. Deep immunoSEQ sequencing was applied to naive, central memory and regulatory T cell samples, giving an average of roughly 3.5 million total reads per sample. Sorted cells were lysed in RLT buffer, and RNA was extracted using DNase-treated RNeasy Micro or Mini kits according to cell number. Each cell subset was processed on its own to prevent cross-contamination, while patient and healthy donor samples were processed together. The immunoSEQ multiplex PCR was used to amplify TCRB sequences from cDNA, generating 87-bp fragments that spanned the CDR3 region. Sequencing of the amplicons was done on the Illumina HiSeq platform. The authors' analysis ran thus. Synthetic template baselines were used to correct PCR bias computationally, reads within Hamming distance 2 were collapsed, and singletons that could not be merged were discarded. Reads were aligned against IMGT so that V, D and J genes, CDR3 length and insertions or deletions at six rearrangement sites could be assigned. Clonotype counts were normalized to sorted cell number within each subset before computing true diversity and Gini coefficients with the tcR R package. The overlap coefficient, calculated on TCRB nucleotide sequences, was used to measure repertoire sharing. The immuneACCESS repertoire file appears here via TCRdb, limited to in-frame rearrangements. These files lack a portion of the clones; in checked studies, under half of the deficit traces to unresolved V genes, and the cause of the others is not known. V, J and clone size reflect that table, while D and trimming were determined from the DNA. A total of around 140,000 clones appear in this sample, around 9% of them only once. Under 0.9% of the sample comes from the top ten.

The sequence came from a man aged 25 to 40 with type 1 diabetes. The chain uses TRBV29-1 and TRBJ1-4, with an unclear D gene assignment. The specimen was central memory CD4+ T cells from blood. The CDR3 region reads CSVSYYGATNEKLFF. In nucleotides, the sequence is TGCAGCGTTTCTTACTACGGAGCAACTAATGAAAAACTGTTTTTT.